The 8 T cell receptor beta chains listed next were all sequenced from one sample in a study of shared clonotypes between healthy human individuals. Some clones are missing from TCRdb's copy, which holds only in-frame ones; the method was immunoSEQ multiplex PCR. Of under 1 million clones listed, around 92% were seen once; the top ten hold about 24%. Positive CCR7 selection of CD45RO-negative cells yielded the naive CD8 cells, and terminally differentiated effector memory CD45RA+ cells were excluded. Sequenced material: naive CD8+ T cells sorted from blood. These TCRs come from a man in his thirties or forties in good health.

V is TRBV6-6 and J is TRBJ2-7; perhaps TRBD2 as D (6 bases). V was cut by 5 bases and J by 2 bases, with 16 bases left in between. The CDR3 runs to 15 residues. Germline CDR1 is MNHNY and CDR2 is SVGAGI (reference sequence). CDR3: CASSPFNGGAYEQYF. The CDR3 DNA reads as TGTGCCAGCAGTCCCTTTAACGGGGGAGCCTACGAGCAGTACTTC.

The chain couples TRBV2 to TRBJ2-5; D is unclear. Germline V gene sequence: CDR1 SNHLY, CDR2 FYNNEI. The V and J ends lost 2 bases and 7 bases respectively, with 14 bases between them. The CDR3 spans 14 residues. The CDR3, as DNA: TGTGCCAGCAGTGAAACCCTGGACCTGGGGACCCAGTACTTC. The encoded protein is CASSETLDLGTQYF.

V gene TRBV28 combines with J gene TRBJ2-3; D is unresolved. Trimming took 5 bases from V and 6 from J, leaving 18 bases between them. The length of the CDR3 is 15 residues. Germline lookup yields CDR1 MDHEN and CDR2 SYDVKM. CDR3 in amino acids: CASSRMGTIVDTQYF. The CDR3 DNA reads TGTGCCAGCAGTCGGATGGGCACGATAGTGGATACGCAGTATTTT.

This chain joins TRBV27 and TRBJ2-7; TRBD1 aligns across 7 bases. Looked up from germline, CDR1 is MNHEY and CDR2 is SMNVEV (reference sequence). With V trimmed by 5 bases and J by 3 bases, 7 bases remained unmatched. This CDR3 region has 14 residues. The CDR3 bases are TGTGCCAGCAGTCCGGGACAGACCCTCTACGAGCAGTACTTC. Translated, it gives CASSPGQTLYEQYF.

The V call is TRBV5-5, the J call TRBJ2-7; 7 bases agree with TRBD1. The CDR3 length is 13 residues. Germline V gives CDR1 SGHKS, CDR2 YYEKEE (reference sequence). V was pared by 2 bases and J by 5 bases, with 4 bases of the junction left unmatched. The CDR3 region is CASSFGQVNEQYF. The CDR3 DNA sequence: TGTGCCAGCAGCTTCGGACAGGTGAACGAGCAGTACTTC.

V usage is TRBV2 and J usage is TRBJ1-2; D gene unclear. In germline, CDR1 is SNHLY, CDR2 FYNNEI. Trimming pared 4 bases from V and 0 bases from J, leaving 12 bases between. This CDR3 spans 15 amino acids. CDR3 bases: TGTGCCAGCAGTGCTAGTACAGCAGCTAACTATGGCTACACCTTC. This sequence encodes CASSASTAANYGYTF.

The sample holds one count of this clone. V and J are TRBV7-9 and TRBJ1-2; TRBD1 might be the D (6 bases). The germline V and J ends were trimmed by 5 bases and 7 bases, with 29 bases remaining between them. The CDR3 totals 18 residues. The V gene's germline CDR1 is SEHNR and CDR2 FQNEAQ (reference sequence). CDR3 sequence: CASSADRGGAHGTIGYTF. In nucleotides, the CDR3 is TGTGCCAGCAGCGCGGATAGGGGGGGCGCCCACGGAACCATTGGCTACACCTTC.

The chain is built from TRBV14 and TRBJ2-1; TRBD2 might be the D (5 bases). V was pared by 1 base and J by 4 bases, with 8 bases between. The CDR3 covers 14 residues. Germline assignment: CDR1 SGHDN and CDR2 FVKESK. CDR3 protein: CASSQVPGYNEQFF. CDR3 coding DNA: TGTGCCAGCAGCCAAGTACCGGGGTACAATGAGCAGTTCTTC.